The 18 T cell receptor beta chains presented below share a single source sample, sequenced in a study of blood T cell repertoires in COVID-19. Using immunoSEQ multiplex PCR, the repertoire was profiled, and TCRdb retains in-frame clones only, with some absent. The table includes about 84,000 clones, 90% to 95% detected once. Specimen: peripheral blood. The receptors come from a human donor with active COVID-19. The donor label of this sample is uncertain.

The gene calls are TRBV25-1 and TRBJ1-2; a weak D match, TRBD1 (6 bases). Trimming stripped 8 bases from V and 4 bases from J, with 17 bases between. There are 14 residues in the CDR3. The germline gives CDR1 MGHDK, CDR2 SYGVNS. The CDR3 here is CASQNRGGGYGYTF. As DNA, the CDR3 is TGTGCCAGCCAAAACAGAGGGGGTGGCTATGGCTACACCTTC.

The chain joins TRBV7-9 to TRBJ2-5; 10 nucleotides line up with TRBD2. The CDR3 is 15 amino acids. Germline V gene sequence: CDR1 SEHNR, CDR2 FQNEAQ (reference sequence). The J segment lost 5 bases and the V segment lost 2 bases, leaving 5 bases of the junction unmatched. The CDR3 sequence is CASSLRSGRRETQYF. The CDR3 bases are TGTGCCAGCAGCTTACGTAGCGGGAGGAGGGAGACCCAGTACTTC.

The chain uses TRBV4-3 and TRBJ1-2; D remains ambiguous. V was cut by 0 bases and J by 5 bases, with 16 bases left in between. Germline CDR1 LGHNA, CDR2 YSLEER. The CDR3 runs to 16 residues. The CDR3 sequence is CASSQDFNSGPYGYTF. The CDR3 coding sequence is TGCGCCAGCAGCCAAGATTTTAACAGCGGACCATATGGCTACACCTTC.

This sequence joins TRBV11-2 and TRBJ2-7; TRBD1 might be the D (6 bases). The CDR3 extends over 12 amino acids. In germline, CDR1 is SGHAT, CDR2 FQNNGV. V was shortened by 5 bases and J by 4 bases, with 9 bases between the two germline ends. The CDR3 nucleotides are TGTGCCAGCAGCCGAGGGGGTTACGAGCAGTACTTC. Amino acids: CASSRGGYEQYF.

The rearrangement joins TRBV6-2 or TRBV6-3 to TRBJ2-1; D possibly corresponds to TRBD2 (5 bases). V dropped 2 bases and J dropped 4 bases, with 12 bases sitting between them. CDR1 is MNHEY, CDR2 SVGEGT, per germline. The CDR3 runs to 15 residues. CDR3 amino acids: CASSYREGLYNEQFF. For the CDR3, the DNA is TGTGCCAGCAGTTACCGAGAGGGCCTTTACAATGAGCAGTTCTTC.

This sequence joins TRBV19 and TRBJ2-3; D gene unclear. The germline CDR1 and CDR2 sequences are LNHDA and SQIVND (reference sequence). V was trimmed by 10 bases and J by 0 bases, leaving 14 bases between them. This CDR3 is built from 14 residues. CDR3 amino acids: CAKRNRESTDTQYF. In DNA, the CDR3 is TGTGCCAAAAGAAACAGAGAAAGCACAGATACGCAGTATTTT.

This sequence joins TRBV12-3 or TRBV12-4 and TRBJ2-7; D is ambiguous. The V and J ends lost 3 bases and 4 bases respectively, with 7 bases between them. The CDR3 has 12 amino acids. The CDR3 sequence is CASSLSDYEQYF. CDR3 nucleotides: TGTGCCAGCAGTTTGAGCGATTACGAGCAGTACTTC.

This clone was found once. The genes are TRBV5-3 and TRBJ2-7, with no clear D. TRBV5-3 is placed among ORFs of uncertain function. The CDR3 is made up of 14 amino acids. The V and J ends lost 1 base and 0 bases respectively, with 8 bases between them. The CDR3 coding sequence is TGTGCCAGAAGCTTGCGTGAGAGCTCCTACGAGCAGTACTTC. It yields the protein CARSLRESSYEQYF.

The chain uses TRBV19 and TRBJ2-7; weak D call: TRBD2 (5 bases). The length of the CDR3 is 14 residues. Germline CDR1 LNHDA, CDR2 SQIVND (reference sequence). The V end was cut by 0 bases, the J end by 2 bases, with 8 bases between. The CDR3 reads CASSIDDGAYEQYF. The CDR3 region has the DNA TGTGCCAGTAGTATAGACGACGGGGCCTACGAGCAGTACTTC. Full variable domain (missing parts from reference TRBV19 and TRBJ2-7): DGGITQSPKYLFRKEGQNVTLSCEQNLNHDAMYWYRQDPGQGLRLIYYSQIVNDFQKGDIAEGYSVSREKKESFPLTVTSAQKNPTAFYLCASSIDDGAYEQYFGPGTRLTVT.

The chain employs TRBV6-1 and TRBJ1-4; no clear D. CDR1 and CDR2 (germline): MNHNS, SASEGT. CDR3 length: 16 residues. V was pared by 3 bases and J by 0 bases, with 11 bases between. The CDR3 DNA sequence: TGTGCCAGCAGTGACGGGAGTTACGCAACTAATGAAAAACTGTTTTTT. This gives the protein CASSDGSYATNEKLFF.

The rearrangement uses TRBV28 and TRBJ2-2; 7 nucleotides line up with TRBD1. J lost 1 base, V lost 8 bases, and 10 bases had no gene match. The CDR3 sequence is 16 residues long. CDR1 is MDHEN and CDR2 is SYDVKM in the germline V gene. The CDR3 nucleotides are TGTGCCAGCCAAGGCCCCCGGGACAGGAACACCGGGGAGCTGTTTTTT. Translated, it gives CASQGPRDRNTGELFF.

The genes are TRBV6-2 or TRBV6-3 and TRBJ1-5; no clear D gene. The CDR3 covers 14 residues. Trimming took off 2 bases at V and 6 bases at J, with 11 bases between the two ends. The germline V gene encodes CDR1 MNHEY and CDR2 SVGEGT. For the CDR3, the DNA is TGTGCCAGCAGTTACGGAGGGTACAGTCAGCCCCAGCATTTT. This gives the protein CASSYGGYSQPQHF.

The chain links TRBV2 to TRBJ2-5; D not certain. This CDR3 is 15 amino acids long. V was clipped by 8 bases and J by 1 base, with 17 bases between them. Looked up from germline, CDR1 is SNHLY and CDR2 is FYNNEI. The CDR3 region is CASHFEAAFQETQYF. CDR3 nucleotides: TGTGCCAGCCACTTCGAGGCAGCGTTCCAAGAGACCCAGTACTTC.

The chain uses TRBV20-1 and TRBJ1-2; 7 bases agree with TRBD1. V was pared by 3 bases and J by 8 bases, with 12 bases of the junction left unmatched. In germline, CDR1 is DFQATT, CDR2 SNEGSKA (reference sequence). The CDR3 runs 14 residues. The CDR3, as DNA: TGCAGTGCTAGTCTTCGCGACAGGGCTGACGGCTACACCTTC. Amino acids: CSASLRDRADGYTF.

DNA for the CDR3: TGCGCCAGCAGCCAAGCAGCGCTAGCGGGAGGGCAGGCCTACGAGCAGTACTTC. It translates to CASSQAALAGGQAYEQYF. The gene calls are TRBV4-3 and TRBJ2-7; TRBD2 agrees at 12 bases. CDR3 length: 18 residues. V dropped 1 base and J dropped 2; count of bases not matched to a gene: 9. Germline V gives CDR1 LGHNA, CDR2 YSLEER.

The chain has TRBV7-9 and TRBJ1-2; D might be TRBD1 (6 bases). The V end lost 5 bases, the J end lost 5 bases, and 18 bases lay between the germline ends. The CDR3 consists of 15 residues. Germline CDR1 is SEHNR and CDR2 is FQNEAQ (reference sequence). The DNA for the CDR3 is TGTGCCAGCAGCCATTCCGGGACAACTACGTATGGCTACACCTTC. Translating gives CASSHSGTTTYGYTF.

The chain carries TRBV5-6 and TRBJ2-7; tentative D call: TRBD2 (6 bases). The germline CDR1 and CDR2 sequences are SGHDT and YYEEEE. The V end was cut by 4 bases, the J end by 6 bases, with 11 bases between. The CDR3 has 12 amino acids. The CDR3 here is CASSPGSGEQYF. The CDR3 nucleotides read TGTGCCAGCAGCCCCGGGAGTGGCGAGCAGTACTTC.

This clone was counted a few times. The CDR3 region is CASSSRDYGANVLTF. The CDR3 DNA reads TGTGCCAGCAGCTCGAGGGATTATGGGGCCAACGTCCTGACTTTC. V usage is TRBV5-5 and J usage is TRBJ2-6; D is possibly TRBD2 (5 bases). This CDR3 is 15 amino acids long. V lost 3 bases to trimming and J lost 3 bases, with 10 bases between them. Germline CDR1 is SGHKS and CDR2 is YYEKEE (reference sequence).